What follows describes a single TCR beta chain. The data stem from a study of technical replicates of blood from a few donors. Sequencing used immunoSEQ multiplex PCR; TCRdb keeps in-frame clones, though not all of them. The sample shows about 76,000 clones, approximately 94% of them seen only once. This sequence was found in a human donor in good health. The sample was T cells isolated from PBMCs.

The CDR3 spells CASRSFLREKNEQYF. CDR3 bases: TGTGCCAGCAGGTCGTTTTTGCGGGAGAAAAACGAGCAGTACTTC. The chain carries TRBV27 and TRBJ2-7, with TRBD2 matching over 7 bases. The ends lost 6 bases at V and 5 bases at J; junction bases unmatched: 13. Germline assignment: CDR1 MNHEY and CDR2 SMNVEV (reference sequence). This CDR3 is 15 amino acids long.